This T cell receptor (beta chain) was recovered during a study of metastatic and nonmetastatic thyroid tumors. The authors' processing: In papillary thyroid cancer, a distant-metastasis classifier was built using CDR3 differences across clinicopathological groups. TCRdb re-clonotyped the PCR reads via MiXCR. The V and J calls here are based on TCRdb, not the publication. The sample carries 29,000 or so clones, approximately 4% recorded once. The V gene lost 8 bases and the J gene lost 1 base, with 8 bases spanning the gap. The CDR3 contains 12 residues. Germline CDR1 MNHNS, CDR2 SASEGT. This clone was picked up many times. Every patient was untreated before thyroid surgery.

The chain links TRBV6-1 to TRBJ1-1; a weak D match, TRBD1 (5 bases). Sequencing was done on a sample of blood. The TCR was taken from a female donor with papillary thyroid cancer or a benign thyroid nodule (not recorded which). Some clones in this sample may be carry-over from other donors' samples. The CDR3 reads CASGRGNTEAFF. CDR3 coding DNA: TGTGCCAGCGGGAGGGGGAACACTGAAGCTTTCTTT.